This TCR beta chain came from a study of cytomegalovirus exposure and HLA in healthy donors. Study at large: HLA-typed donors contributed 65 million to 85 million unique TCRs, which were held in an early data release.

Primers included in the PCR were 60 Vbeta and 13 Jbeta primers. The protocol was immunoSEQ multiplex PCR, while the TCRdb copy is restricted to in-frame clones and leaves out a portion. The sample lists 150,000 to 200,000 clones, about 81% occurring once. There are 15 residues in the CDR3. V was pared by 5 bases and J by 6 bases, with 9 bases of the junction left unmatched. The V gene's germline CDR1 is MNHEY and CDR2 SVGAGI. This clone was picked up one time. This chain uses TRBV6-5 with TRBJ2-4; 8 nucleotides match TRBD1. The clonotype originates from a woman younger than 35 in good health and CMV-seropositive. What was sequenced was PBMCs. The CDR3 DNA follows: TGTGCCAGCAGTCATTCCGGGGACAGGACAAACATTCAGTACTTC. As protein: CASSHSGDRTNIQYF.